This T cell receptor beta chain was recovered during a study of glioma-infiltrating T cells. Amplification of TCR alpha and beta CDR3 regions from RNA used iRepertoire nested multiplex PCR. TCRdb reprocessed the multiplex PCR reads via MiXCR and lists one record per CDR3 protein. Here the sample spans more than 110,000 distinct CDR3 sequences, around 42% being singletons. This clonotype was seen a few times. Looked up from germline, CDR1 is SGHVS and CDR2 is FQNEAQ. The V gene lost 2 bases and the J gene lost 9 bases, with 11 bases spanning the gap. There are 12 residues in the CDR3. The chain combines TRBV7-8 with TRBJ2-7; D call uncertain. The TCR originated in a human donor with low-grade glioma or glioblastoma, undergoing nonglioma brain surgery, or in good health (not recorded which). Sequencing was performed on glioma tissue, nonneoplastic brain tissue, or PBMCs (not recorded which). The CDR3 DNA reads TGTGCCAGCAGCTTAATCGACGCCGGGCAGTACTTC. This codes for CASSLIDAGQYF.